Listed below are T cell receptor beta chains from one sample, sequenced in a study of T cell responses to AZD1222 COVID-19 vaccine. Some clones are missing from TCRdb's copy, which holds only in-frame ones; the method was immunoSEQ multiplex PCR. Here the sample spans around 160,000 clones, roughly nine tenths being singletons. The sample here was peripheral blood, taken 28 days after the second AZD1222 dose. These receptors came from an adult who received the AZD1222 COVID-19 vaccine. Each CDR3 is given with its conserved first and last residue. A D gene is named only where the DNA matches it firmly. For some rows the clone size is stated as once, few or many, or as a class when expanded; others skip it.

D gene	clone size	J gene	CDR3 length	V gene	CDR3 protein	CDR3 DNA
.	.	TRBJ1-4	14	TRBV29-1	CSVARLTGDEKLFF	TGCAGCGTCGCGAGACTTACCGGAGATGAAAAACTGTTTTTT
.	.	TRBJ1-5	14	TRBV2	CASSERGRNQPQHF	TGTGCCAGCAGTGAAAGGGGGAGGAATCAGCCCCAGCATTTT
.	.	TRBJ2-3	16	TRBV24-1	CATSDPGSGASDTQYF	TGTGCCACCAGTGACCCAGGGTCCGGGGCATCCGATACGCAGTATTTT
.	few	TRBJ1-2	16	TRBV7-9	CASTSSEGTLNYGYTF	TGTGCCAGCACCTCCAGCGAAGGGACTCTTAACTATGGCTACACCTTC
TRBD1	.	TRBJ1-2	15	TRBV7-2	CASSTPGQGLYGYTF	TGTGCCAGCAGCACCCCGGGACAGGGGCTCTATGGCTACACCTTC
.	.	TRBJ1-1	14	TRBV28	CASSLPRRNTEAFF	TGTGCCAGCAGTTTACCCAGGAGAAACACTGAAGCTTTCTTT
.	.	TRBJ2-7	14	TRBV4-2	CASSQDLGDYEQYF	TGTGCCAGCAGCCAAGACTTGGGGGACTACGAGCAGTACTTC
.	.	TRBJ2-7	15	TRBV7-9	CASSLSGNRFYEQYF	TGTGCCAGCAGCTTGTCAGGTAATAGGTTCTACGAGCAGTACTTC
TRBD2	.	TRBJ2-1	15	TRBV11-2	CASSQTSGSADEQFF	TGTGCCAGCAGCCAGACTAGCGGGTCTGCGGATGAGCAGTTCTTC
TRBD1	.	TRBJ1-2	17	TRBV25-1	CASSEYGETGVGYGYTF	TGTGCCAGCAGTGAATATGGGGAGACAGGGGTTGGGTATGGCTACACCTTC
TRBD1	.	TRBJ1-6	13	TRBV6-7	CASRTGDNSPLHF	TGTGCCAGTCGGACAGGGGATAATTCACCCCTCCACTTT
.	.	TRBJ1-2	11	TRBV6-1	CASSEGRGYTF	TGTGCCAGCAGTGAAGGCCGGGGCTACACCTTC
TRBD1	.	TRBJ2-7	17	TRBV7-2	CASSVGQGAGSSYEQYF	TGTGCCAGCAGCGTGGGGCAGGGGGCGGGGAGCTCCTACGAGCAGTACTTC
.	.	TRBJ1-2	14	TRBV19	CASSIGGSSYGYTF	TGTGCCAGTAGTATCGGGGGCTCATCCTATGGCTACACCTTC
.	.	TRBJ2-6	15	TRBV5-1	CASTDSGPGANVLTF	TGCGCCAGCACCGATTCGGGGCCTGGGGCCAACGTCCTGACTTTC
.	.	TRBJ1-1	12	TRBV6-5	CATFLPTAKAFF	TGTGCCACTTTCCTACCGACCGCGAAGGCTTTCTTT
.	.	TRBJ1-6	15	TRBV6-4	CASSDSKGGNSPLHF	TGTGCCAGCAGTGACTCGAAGGGAGGAAATTCACCCCTCCACTTT
TRBD1	.	TRBJ2-7	18	TRBV14	CASSQVRGKGGSYDEQYF	TGTGCCAGCAGCCAAGTTAGGGGAAAAGGGGGCTCCTACGACGAGCAGTACTTC
TRBD1	.	TRBJ2-1	15	TRBV6-5	CASSLRTGTYNEQFF	TGTGCCAGCAGCCTCAGGACAGGAACCTACAATGAGCAGTTCTTC
TRBD1	.	TRBJ1-3	16	TRBV19	CASSKPGTDPGNTIYF	TGTGCCAGTAGCAAACCGGGGACAGACCCTGGAAACACCATATATTTT
TRBD1	.	TRBJ2-7	13	TRBV5-5	CASSFGQAYEQYF	TGTGCCAGCAGCTTTGGACAGGCCTACGAGCAGTACTTC
.	.	TRBJ1-2	15	TRBV2	CASSESGVGNYGYTF	TGTGCCAGCAGTGAATCGGGGGTGGGCAACTATGGCTACACCTTC